This T cell receptor beta chain is from a study of T cell repertoires in cytomegalovirus infection. The study, taken as a whole, reports: HLA-C-restricted CMV-specific TCR beta clonotypes prevailed in the ex vivo response.

V gave up 4 bases and J gave up 11 bases, with 15 bases separating them. The CDR3 length is 13 residues. Germline V gene sequence: CDR1 SGHTA, CDR2 FQGNSA. In TCRdb, the reads were re-called with MiXCR into one record per CDR3 protein. Here the sample spans roughly 500,000 distinct CDR3 sequences, roughly a third being singletons. Worth noting for this clonotype: Its target is unknown.

The source of this sequence is a human donor in good health (CMV status not recorded). Some clones in this sample may be carry-over from other donors' samples. The sequences come from cultured PBMCs, collected from culture after CMV antigen stimulation. The rearrangement uses TRBV7-2 and TRBJ1-3; possible D gene TRBD1, 6 bases. The CDR3 sequence is CASSSEGGVSIYF. In DNA, the CDR3 is TGTGCCAGCAGCTCTGAAGGGGGGGTATCCATATATTTT.